The clone carrying this T cell receptor (beta chain) came up once. Its antigen is currently unknown. The data derive from a study of T cell responses to AZD1222 COVID-19 vaccine. Study background: Pooled in the analysis were second doses at about 4 or about 12 weeks.

Whole-study results and caveats: Of the AZD1222 recipients, only 5 to 7 were seropositive at baseline.

V lost 0 bases, J lost 0 bases, and 10 bases lay in between. Germline lookup yields CDR1 SGHDT and CDR2 YYEEEE. The CDR3 is 15 residues long. Produced via immunoSEQ multiplex PCR; TCRdb's table is partial and in-frame only. In the table there are over 100,000 clones, 70% to 90% of which are singletons. The chain uses TRBV5-6 and TRBJ2-7; D perhaps matches TRBD2 (6 bases). The TCR comes from an adult in good health. Source: peripheral blood, taken on day 0 of AZD1222 vaccination. The CDR3 reads CASSLEGGSSYEQYF. DNA of the CDR3: TGTGCCAGCAGCTTGGAGGGAGGCAGCTCCTACGAGCAGTACTTC.